This T cell receptor beta chain was retrieved from a study of blood T cell repertoires in COVID-19. Study-wide context: Sources were T cells, B-cell-depleted T cells, or PBMCs; the material itself was cDNA or gDNA.

How the authors handled the data: Estimates of nucleated cell counts were drawn from the amplification of reference gene primers. The data were produced by immunoSEQ multiplex PCR, yet TCRdb's version contains in-frame clones alone and is incomplete. From that table come the V and J calls and clone size; the DNA was used to work out D and trimming. The sample has approximately 150,000 clones; more than 75% are singletons. The CDR3 is 17 amino acids. Germline CDR1 SGHNT, CDR2 YYREEE (reference sequence). V shed 1 base and J 0 bases; nucleotides not matched to a gene: 7. The sample taken for sequencing was peripheral blood. The clonotype originates from a man in his sixties with active or convalescent COVID-19. V gene TRBV5-4 combines with J gene TRBJ1-3; 7 positions agree with TRBD1. CDR3 amino acids: CASSLPPGQASGNTIYF. The DNA for the CDR3 is TGTGCCAGCAGCTTGCCACCAGGACAGGCCTCTGGAAACACCATATATTTT.